Listed below are T cell receptor beta chains from one sample, sequenced in a study of cytomegalovirus exposure and HLA in healthy donors. Repertoires were generated with immunoSEQ multiplex PCR, while TCRdb's copy carries only in-frame clones and drops some. This table holds more than 200,000 clones. Material for sequencing was PBMCs. The receptor source for this set is a woman in her thirties in good health and CMV-seropositive. The CDR3 runs from the conserved cysteine through the conserved F or W. Fields, in order: CDR3 DNA, CDR3 protein, J gene, D gene, CDR3 length, V gene. A D gene is named only where the DNA matches it firmly.

TGCGCCAGCAGCCAAGCATGGCTAGCGGGGGGCCACTCCTACGAGCAGTACTTC,CASSQAWLAGGHSYEQYF,TRBJ2-7,TRBD2,18,TRBV4-1
TGTGCCAGCAGTTCCCGCCGGATCAAGGCCGGGAGGCAAGAGACCCAGTACTTC,CASSSRRIKAGRQETQYF,TRBJ2-5,TRBD2,18,TRBV28
TGTGCCAGCAGTTATTTGAAAGGGGGCCTTCCCCACGAGCAGTACTTC,CASSYLKGGLPHEQYF,TRBJ2-7,TRBD1,16,TRBV6-5
TGTGCCAGCAGCTTAGCATTCGGCACAGATACGCAGTATTTT,CASSLAFGTDTQYF,TRBJ2-3,.,14,TRBV7-6
TGTGCCAGCAGCTTAGAGAGCGGAAGGAGCTACGAGCAGTACTTC,CASSLESGRSYEQYF,TRBJ2-7,.,15,TRBV7-2
TGCGCCAGCAGCTTGGAAACAGGCATTAATGAAAAACTGTTTTTT,CASSLETGINEKLFF,TRBJ1-4,.,15,TRBV5-1
TGTGCCAGCAGCCAAGAGACAGGGGGTTATAGCAATCAGCCCCAGCATTTT,CASSQETGGYSNQPQHF,TRBJ1-5,TRBD1,17,TRBV14
TGTGCCAGCAGCTTAGCGGAGAGTTCGGGAAGCGAGACCCAGTACTTC,CASSLAESSGSETQYF,TRBJ2-5,.,16,TRBV7-7
TGTGCCAGCTCACCAAGCGGTCTCACAGATACGCAGTATTTT,CASSPSGLTDTQYF,TRBJ2-3,.,14,TRBV18
TGCAGCGTTGAAGATCGGACAGGGGCTTCCATTCAGTACTTC,CSVEDRTGASIQYF,TRBJ2-4,TRBD1,14,TRBV29-1
TGTGCCAGCAGCTTGACACTCGGGTCTTCCTATGGCTACACCTTC,CASSLTLGSSYGYTF,TRBJ1-2,.,15,TRBV5-4
TGCGCCAGCAGACTAGCGGGGGACTACAATGAGCAGTTCTTC,CASRLAGDYNEQFF,TRBJ2-1,TRBD2,14,TRBV5-1
TGTGCCAGCAGCTTAGCGGCTAGCAAAGATACGCAGTATTTT,CASSLAASKDTQYF,TRBJ2-3,.,14,TRBV11-2
TGCGCCAGCAGCCAAGACCAGGGGACAGGGGGCAATCAGCCCCAGCATTTT,CASSQDQGTGGNQPQHF,TRBJ1-5,TRBD1,17,TRBV4-1
TGTGCCAGCAGCTTAGAGAGCTCCTACGAGCAGTACTTC,CASSLESSYEQYF,TRBJ2-7,.,13,TRBV7-9
TGCGCCAGCAGCCAACCAAAAATTTTACAGGGCCCGAGCTCCTACGAGCAGTACTTC,CASSQPKILQGPSSYEQYF,TRBJ2-7,.,19,TRBV4-1
TGTGCCAGCAGTATCGGACAGGAGAACACTGAAGCTTTCTTT,CASSIGQENTEAFF,TRBJ1-1,TRBD1,14,TRBV28
TGCAGTGCCGGTTTAAATGAAAAACTGTTTTTT,CSAGLNEKLFF,TRBJ1-4,.,11,TRBV20-1
TGCGCCAGCAGCCACAAGGACAGGGCCTACGAGCAGTACTTC,CASSHKDRAYEQYF,TRBJ2-7,TRBD1,14,TRBV4-1
TGTGCCAGCAGTGCGCCGGGACAAGAGAACACTGAAGCTTTCTTT,CASSAPGQENTEAFF,TRBJ1-1,.,15,TRBV6-6
TGTGCCAGCAGTGGAACAGGGGGATCGAACACTGAAGCTTTCTTT,CASSGTGGSNTEAFF,TRBJ1-1,TRBD1,15,TRBV2
TGTGCCAGCAGGGGGACAGGAGAATACAATGAGCAGTTCTTC,CASRGTGEYNEQFF,TRBJ2-1,TRBD1,14,TRBV2
TGCGCCAGCAGCTTGATAGCGGGGGGCTCCTACGAGCAGTACTTC,CASSLIAGGSYEQYF,TRBJ2-7,TRBD2,15,TRBV5-1
TGCGCCAGCAGCTTGAGGTTTCAGGGCGCTGAAGCTTTCTTT,CASSLRFQGAEAFF,TRBJ1-1,.,14,TRBV5-1
TGTGCCACCAAACAGGGGGCTGGAGAGACCCAGTACTTC,CATKQGAGETQYF,TRBJ2-5,TRBD1,13,TRBV2
TGTGCCAGCCTCGTCACCCCGGGGGGCTCCTACGAGCAGTACTTC,CASLVTPGGSYEQYF,TRBJ2-7,TRBD2,15,TRBV7-2
TGCGCCAGCAGTCCGGGTCCTTGGGTTGTCTCCATGTCGGCCTATAATTCACCCCTCCACTTT,CASSPGPWVVSMSAYNSPLHF,TRBJ1-6,.,21,TRBV5-1
TGTGCCACCAGCAGAGATCAAACCGGGGAGCTGTTTTTT,CATSRDQTGELFF,TRBJ2-2,.,13,TRBV15
TGTGCCAGCAGCAGCCGATGGGAGGGGCCCTATGGCTACACCTTC,CASSSRWEGPYGYTF,TRBJ1-2,.,15,TRBV5-6
TGTGCCAGCAGCCGTTGGGGCAGGGGGATTCTAGGTGAGCAGTTCTTC,CASSRWGRGILGEQFF,TRBJ2-1,TRBD1,16,TRBV7-9
TGTGCCAGCAGCGTCGGACAGTCCACAGATACGCAGTATTTT,CASSVGQSTDTQYF,TRBJ2-3,.,14,TRBV6-4
TGTGCCAGTAGTATAGAGAGGAATGAAAAACTGTTTTTT,CASSIERNEKLFF,TRBJ1-4,.,13,TRBV19
TGTGCCAGCAGTACCCTCCCAGGGGCGAACACTGAAGCTTTCTTT,CASSTLPGANTEAFF,TRBJ1-1,.,15,TRBV27
TGCGCCAGCAGCCCGGGGGACAGGGAGAACTATGGCTACACCTTC,CASSPGDRENYGYTF,TRBJ1-2,TRBD1,15,TRBV5-1
TGTGCCAGCTCACCGGGACAGGGGAATGAAAAACTGTTTTTT,CASSPGQGNEKLFF,TRBJ1-4,TRBD1,14,TRBV18
TGCGCCAGCAGCTCACCGGGACTAGCGTCCTCCTACGAGCAGTACTTC,CASSSPGLASSYEQYF,TRBJ2-7,TRBD2,16,TRBV5-1
TGTGCCAGCCGACAGGGTTTGAAAACTGAAGCTTTCTTT,CASRQGLKTEAFF,TRBJ1-1,TRBD1,13,TRBV19
TGTGCCAGCAGCCAGACAGGGGATGGAAACACCATATATTTT,CASSQTGDGNTIYF,TRBJ1-3,TRBD1,14,TRBV27
TGTGCCAGCAGTGAATATGGGGGACAGGGCTATGGCTACACCTTC,CASSEYGGQGYGYTF,TRBJ1-2,TRBD1,15,TRBV25-1
TGTGCCAGCAGCGTAGATCCCGGCGGACATAACTATGGCTACACCTTC,CASSVDPGGHNYGYTF,TRBJ1-2,.,16,TRBV9
TGTGCCAGCAGCTTAACCCCGGGACAGGGGGCGGCCAAAAACATTCAGTACTTC,CASSLTPGQGAAKNIQYF,TRBJ2-4,TRBD1,18,TRBV5-6
TGTGCCTGGAGTATAGGGGGACCCAGCGTCGGGCAGTTCTTC,CAWSIGGPSVGQFF,TRBJ2-1,.,14,TRBV30
TGTGCCAGCAGCTCGACAGGCTCTGGAAACACCATATATTTT,CASSSTGSGNTIYF,TRBJ1-3,.,14,TRBV7-2
TGTGCCAGTAGGTCCTTACAGGCATCCTACGAGCAGTACTTC,CASRSLQASYEQYF,TRBJ2-7,.,14,TRBV19